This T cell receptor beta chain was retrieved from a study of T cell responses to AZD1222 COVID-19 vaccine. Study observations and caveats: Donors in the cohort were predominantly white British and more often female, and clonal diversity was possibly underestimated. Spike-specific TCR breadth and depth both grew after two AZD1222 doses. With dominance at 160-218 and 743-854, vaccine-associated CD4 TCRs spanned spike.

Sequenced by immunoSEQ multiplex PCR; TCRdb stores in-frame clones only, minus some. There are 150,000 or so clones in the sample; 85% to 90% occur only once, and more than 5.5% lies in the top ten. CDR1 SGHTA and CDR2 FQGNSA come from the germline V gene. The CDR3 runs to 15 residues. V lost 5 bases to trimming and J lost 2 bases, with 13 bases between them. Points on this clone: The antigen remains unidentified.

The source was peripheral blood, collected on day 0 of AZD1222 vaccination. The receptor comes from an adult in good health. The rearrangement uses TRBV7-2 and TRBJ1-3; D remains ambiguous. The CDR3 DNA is TGTGCCAGCAGCCTAGAGGCTACAGCTGGAAACACCATATATTTT. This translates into CASSLEATAGNTIYF.